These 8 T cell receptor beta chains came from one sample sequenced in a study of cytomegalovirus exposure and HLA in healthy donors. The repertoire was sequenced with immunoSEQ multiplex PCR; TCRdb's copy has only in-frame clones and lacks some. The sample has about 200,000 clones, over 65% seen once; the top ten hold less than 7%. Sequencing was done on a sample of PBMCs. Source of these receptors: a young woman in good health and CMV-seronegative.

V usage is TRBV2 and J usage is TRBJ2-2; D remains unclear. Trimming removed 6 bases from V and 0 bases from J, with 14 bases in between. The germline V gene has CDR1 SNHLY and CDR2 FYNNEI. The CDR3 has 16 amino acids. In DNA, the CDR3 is TGTGCCAGCAGGGGGTCTGGCGGCGCGAACACCGGGGAGCTGTTTTTT. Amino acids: CASRGSGGANTGELFF. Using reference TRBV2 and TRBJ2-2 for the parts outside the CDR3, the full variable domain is EPEVTQTPSHQVTQMGQEVILRCVPISNHLYFYWYRQILGQKVEFLVSFYNNEISEKSEIFDDQFSVERPDGSNFTLKIRSTKLEDSAMYFCASRGSGGANTGELFFGEGSRLTVL.

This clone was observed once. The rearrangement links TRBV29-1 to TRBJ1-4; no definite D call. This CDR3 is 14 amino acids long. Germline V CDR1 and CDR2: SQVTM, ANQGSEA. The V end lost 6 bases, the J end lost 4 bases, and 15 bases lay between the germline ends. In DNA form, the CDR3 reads TGCAGCGTCGGTGAGAGAGCCCGTAATGAAAAACTGTTTTTT. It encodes CSVGERARNEKLFF.

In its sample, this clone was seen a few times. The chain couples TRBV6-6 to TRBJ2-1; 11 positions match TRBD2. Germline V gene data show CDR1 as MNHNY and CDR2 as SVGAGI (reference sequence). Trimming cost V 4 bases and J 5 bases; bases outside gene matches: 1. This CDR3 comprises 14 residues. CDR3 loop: CASSFSGRDNEQFF. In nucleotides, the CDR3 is TGTGCCAGCAGTTTTAGCGGGAGGGACAATGAGCAGTTCTTC.

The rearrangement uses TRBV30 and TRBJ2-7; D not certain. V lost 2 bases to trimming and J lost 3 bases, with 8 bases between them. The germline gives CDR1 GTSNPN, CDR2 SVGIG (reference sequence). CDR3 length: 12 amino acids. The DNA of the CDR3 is TGTGCCTGGAGTACCTTGGGCTACGAGCAGTACTTC. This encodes CAWSTLGYEQYF.

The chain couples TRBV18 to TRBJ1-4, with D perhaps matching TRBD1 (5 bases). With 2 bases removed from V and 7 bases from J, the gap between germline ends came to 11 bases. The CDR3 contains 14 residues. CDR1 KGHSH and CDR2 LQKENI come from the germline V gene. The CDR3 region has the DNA TGTGCCAGCTCACCAGGCAGGGATGGTGAAAAACTGTTTTTT. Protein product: CASSPGRDGEKLFF. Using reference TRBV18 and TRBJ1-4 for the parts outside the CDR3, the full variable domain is NAGVMQNPRHLVRRRGQEARLRCSPMKGHSHVYWYRQLPEEGLKFMVYLQKENIIDESGMPKERFSAEFPKEGPSILRIQQVVRGDSAAYFCASSPGRDGEKLFFGSGTQLSVL.

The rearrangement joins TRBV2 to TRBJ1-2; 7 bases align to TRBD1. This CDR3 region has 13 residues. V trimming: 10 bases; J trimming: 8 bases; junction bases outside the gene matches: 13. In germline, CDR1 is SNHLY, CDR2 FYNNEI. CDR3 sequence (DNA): TGTGCCACCTCCAGAGGTCGACAGGGAGGCTACACCTTC. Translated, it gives CATSRGRQGGYTF.

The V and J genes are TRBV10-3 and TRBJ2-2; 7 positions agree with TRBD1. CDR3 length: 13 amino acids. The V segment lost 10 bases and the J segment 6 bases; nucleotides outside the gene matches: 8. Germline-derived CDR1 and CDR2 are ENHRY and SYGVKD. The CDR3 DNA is TGTGCCAGCTCGACAGGGTTCCCCGGGGAGCTGTTTTTT. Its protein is CASSTGFPGELFF.

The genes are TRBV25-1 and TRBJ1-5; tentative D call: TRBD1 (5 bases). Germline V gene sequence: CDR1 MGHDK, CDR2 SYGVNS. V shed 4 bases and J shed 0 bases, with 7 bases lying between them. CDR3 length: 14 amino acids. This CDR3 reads CASSVTGSNQPQHF. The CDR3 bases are TGTGCCAGCAGTGTTACAGGTAGCAATCAGCCCCAGCATTTT.